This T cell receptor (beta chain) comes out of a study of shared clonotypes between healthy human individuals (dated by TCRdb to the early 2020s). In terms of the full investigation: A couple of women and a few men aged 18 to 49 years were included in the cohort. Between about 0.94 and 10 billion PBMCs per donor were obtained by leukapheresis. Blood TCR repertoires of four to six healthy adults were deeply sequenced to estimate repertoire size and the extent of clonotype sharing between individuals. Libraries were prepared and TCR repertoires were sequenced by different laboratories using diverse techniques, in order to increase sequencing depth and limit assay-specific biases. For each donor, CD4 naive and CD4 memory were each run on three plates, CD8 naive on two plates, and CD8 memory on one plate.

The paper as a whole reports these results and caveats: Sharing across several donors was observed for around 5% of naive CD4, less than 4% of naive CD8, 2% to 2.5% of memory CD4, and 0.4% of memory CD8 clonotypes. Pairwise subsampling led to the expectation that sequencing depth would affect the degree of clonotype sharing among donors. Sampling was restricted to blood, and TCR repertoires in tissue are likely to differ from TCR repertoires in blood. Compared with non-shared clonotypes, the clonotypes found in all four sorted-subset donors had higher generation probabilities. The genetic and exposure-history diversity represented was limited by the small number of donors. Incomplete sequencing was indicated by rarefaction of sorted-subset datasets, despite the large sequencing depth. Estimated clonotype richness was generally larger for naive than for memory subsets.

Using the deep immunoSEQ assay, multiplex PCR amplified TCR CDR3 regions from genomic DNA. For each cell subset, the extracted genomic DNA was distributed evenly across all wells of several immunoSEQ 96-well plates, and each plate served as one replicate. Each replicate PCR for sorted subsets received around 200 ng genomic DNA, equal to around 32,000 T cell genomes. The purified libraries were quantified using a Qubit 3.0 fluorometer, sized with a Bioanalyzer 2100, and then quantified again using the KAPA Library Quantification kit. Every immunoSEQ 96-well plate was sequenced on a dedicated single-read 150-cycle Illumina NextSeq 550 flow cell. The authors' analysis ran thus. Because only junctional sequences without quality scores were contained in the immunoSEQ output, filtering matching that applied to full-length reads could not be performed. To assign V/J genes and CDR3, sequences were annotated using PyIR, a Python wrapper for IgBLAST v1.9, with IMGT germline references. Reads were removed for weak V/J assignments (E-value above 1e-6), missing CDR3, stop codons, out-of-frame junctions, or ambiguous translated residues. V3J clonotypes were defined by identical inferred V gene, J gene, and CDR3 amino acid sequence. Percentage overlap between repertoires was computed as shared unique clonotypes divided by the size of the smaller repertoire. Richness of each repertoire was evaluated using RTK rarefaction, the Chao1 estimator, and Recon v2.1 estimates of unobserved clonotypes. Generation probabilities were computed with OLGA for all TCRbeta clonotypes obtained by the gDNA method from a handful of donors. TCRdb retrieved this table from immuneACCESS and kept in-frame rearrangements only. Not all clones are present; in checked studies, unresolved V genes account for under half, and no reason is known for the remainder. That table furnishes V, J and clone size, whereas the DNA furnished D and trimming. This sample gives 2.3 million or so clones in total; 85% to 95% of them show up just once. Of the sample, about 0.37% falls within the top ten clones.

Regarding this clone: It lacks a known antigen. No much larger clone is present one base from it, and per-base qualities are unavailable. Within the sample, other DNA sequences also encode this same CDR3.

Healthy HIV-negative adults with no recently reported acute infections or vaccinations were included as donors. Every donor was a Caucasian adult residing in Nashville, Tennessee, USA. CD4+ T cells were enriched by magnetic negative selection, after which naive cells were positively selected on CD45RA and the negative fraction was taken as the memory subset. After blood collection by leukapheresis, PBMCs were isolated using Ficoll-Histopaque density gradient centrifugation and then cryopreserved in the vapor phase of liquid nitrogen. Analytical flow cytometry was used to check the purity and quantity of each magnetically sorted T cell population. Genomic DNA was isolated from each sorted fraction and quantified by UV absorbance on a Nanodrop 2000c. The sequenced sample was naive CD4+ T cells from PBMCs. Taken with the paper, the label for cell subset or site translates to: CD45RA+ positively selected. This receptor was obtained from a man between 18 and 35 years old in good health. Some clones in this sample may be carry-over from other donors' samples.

The DNA is TGTGCCAGCAGTTACTCTGGGCCTTACGAGCAGTACTTC. Its coded protein is CASSYSGPYEQYF. The rearranged chain carries TRBV6-6 and TRBJ2-7; the D gene assignment is ambiguous. CDR1 and CDR2 (MNHNY, SVGAGI) derive from the germline V gene (reference sequence). From cysteine to phenylalanine, the CDR3 is 13 amino acids long. The retained sequence is limited to the CDR3, 39 bases, with the frame set at the first base. The V end loses 0 bases and the J end loses 4 bases, and a stretch of 7 bases separates them.